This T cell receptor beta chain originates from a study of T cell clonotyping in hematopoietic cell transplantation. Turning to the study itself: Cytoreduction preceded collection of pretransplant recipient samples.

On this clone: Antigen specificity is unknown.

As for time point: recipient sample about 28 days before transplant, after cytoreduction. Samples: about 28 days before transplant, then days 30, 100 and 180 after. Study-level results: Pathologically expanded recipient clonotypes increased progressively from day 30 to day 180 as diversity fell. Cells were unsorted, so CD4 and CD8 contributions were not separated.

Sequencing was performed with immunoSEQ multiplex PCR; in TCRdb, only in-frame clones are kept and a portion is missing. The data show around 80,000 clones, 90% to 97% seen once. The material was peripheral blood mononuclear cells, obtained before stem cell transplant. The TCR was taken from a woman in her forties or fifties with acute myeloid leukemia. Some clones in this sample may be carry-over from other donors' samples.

CDR3 nucleotides: TGTGCCAGCAGCTTATCTGGGCAGTTCAATCAGCCCCAGCATTTT. This sequence encodes CASSLSGQFNQPQHF. The chain combines TRBV7-6 with TRBJ1-5; D not certain. Germline CDR1 and CDR2: SGHVS and FNYEAQ. V shed 2 bases and J shed 3 bases, with 11 bases lying between them. The CDR3 is 15 residues long.